Described below is a single T cell receptor beta chain sequence and its context. This record comes from a study of blood T cell repertoires in COVID-19. Study information: The United States, Italy and Spain supplied acute and convalescent COVID-19 samples.

How the authors handled the data: Reference gene primer amplification gave estimated nucleated cell counts. Sequencing used immunoSEQ multiplex PCR; TCRdb keeps in-frame clones, though not all of them. D and trimming were read from the DNA, whereas the V and J calls and clone size are those reported in that table. The sample yields about 200,000 clones, around 83% seen once. CDR3 length: 16 amino acids. Germline V gives CDR1 SGHDT, CDR2 YYEEEE. Trimming removed 1 base from V and 0 bases from J; junction bases left unmatched: 6. The clonotype comes from a human donor in a cohort sampled during active COVID-19. Sample: peripheral blood. The V and J genes are TRBV5-6 and TRBJ2-7; 8 bases agree with TRBD2. CDR3 residues: CASSLNSGTSSYEQYF. The CDR3 DNA reads as TGTGCCAGCAGCTTGAATAGCGGGACCAGCTCCTACGAGCAGTACTTC.